This TCR beta chain was documented in a study of blood T cell repertoires in COVID-19. About the study: Acute and convalescent COVID-19 specimens originated in the United States, Italy and Spain. The cDNA or gDNA used as material had been derived from T cells, B-cell-depleted T cells, or PBMCs.

Losses at the gene ends were 6 bases for V and 2 bases for J; bases not matched to a gene: 5. The CDR3 totals 16 residues. Germline V CDR1 and CDR2: LGHNT, FRNRAP. In the study's own analysis: Reference gene primers were amplified, and this amplification served to estimate nucleated cell counts. The assay was immunoSEQ multiplex PCR, and TCRdb's table has in-frame clones only and misses some. Clone size and the V and J calls come from that table; the DNA yielded D and trimming. The table lists approximately 120,000 clones, about 79% of them singletons. The sample comprised peripheral blood. The rearrangement uses TRBV12-5 and TRBJ2-2, with 11 bases lining up with TRBD2. This sequence originates from a woman of 80 years or more with active or convalescent COVID-19. CDR3 sequence reads: CASGTGLAGNTGELFF. As DNA, the CDR3 is TGTGCTAGTGGGACCGGACTAGCGGGCAACACCGGGGAGCTGTTTTTT.